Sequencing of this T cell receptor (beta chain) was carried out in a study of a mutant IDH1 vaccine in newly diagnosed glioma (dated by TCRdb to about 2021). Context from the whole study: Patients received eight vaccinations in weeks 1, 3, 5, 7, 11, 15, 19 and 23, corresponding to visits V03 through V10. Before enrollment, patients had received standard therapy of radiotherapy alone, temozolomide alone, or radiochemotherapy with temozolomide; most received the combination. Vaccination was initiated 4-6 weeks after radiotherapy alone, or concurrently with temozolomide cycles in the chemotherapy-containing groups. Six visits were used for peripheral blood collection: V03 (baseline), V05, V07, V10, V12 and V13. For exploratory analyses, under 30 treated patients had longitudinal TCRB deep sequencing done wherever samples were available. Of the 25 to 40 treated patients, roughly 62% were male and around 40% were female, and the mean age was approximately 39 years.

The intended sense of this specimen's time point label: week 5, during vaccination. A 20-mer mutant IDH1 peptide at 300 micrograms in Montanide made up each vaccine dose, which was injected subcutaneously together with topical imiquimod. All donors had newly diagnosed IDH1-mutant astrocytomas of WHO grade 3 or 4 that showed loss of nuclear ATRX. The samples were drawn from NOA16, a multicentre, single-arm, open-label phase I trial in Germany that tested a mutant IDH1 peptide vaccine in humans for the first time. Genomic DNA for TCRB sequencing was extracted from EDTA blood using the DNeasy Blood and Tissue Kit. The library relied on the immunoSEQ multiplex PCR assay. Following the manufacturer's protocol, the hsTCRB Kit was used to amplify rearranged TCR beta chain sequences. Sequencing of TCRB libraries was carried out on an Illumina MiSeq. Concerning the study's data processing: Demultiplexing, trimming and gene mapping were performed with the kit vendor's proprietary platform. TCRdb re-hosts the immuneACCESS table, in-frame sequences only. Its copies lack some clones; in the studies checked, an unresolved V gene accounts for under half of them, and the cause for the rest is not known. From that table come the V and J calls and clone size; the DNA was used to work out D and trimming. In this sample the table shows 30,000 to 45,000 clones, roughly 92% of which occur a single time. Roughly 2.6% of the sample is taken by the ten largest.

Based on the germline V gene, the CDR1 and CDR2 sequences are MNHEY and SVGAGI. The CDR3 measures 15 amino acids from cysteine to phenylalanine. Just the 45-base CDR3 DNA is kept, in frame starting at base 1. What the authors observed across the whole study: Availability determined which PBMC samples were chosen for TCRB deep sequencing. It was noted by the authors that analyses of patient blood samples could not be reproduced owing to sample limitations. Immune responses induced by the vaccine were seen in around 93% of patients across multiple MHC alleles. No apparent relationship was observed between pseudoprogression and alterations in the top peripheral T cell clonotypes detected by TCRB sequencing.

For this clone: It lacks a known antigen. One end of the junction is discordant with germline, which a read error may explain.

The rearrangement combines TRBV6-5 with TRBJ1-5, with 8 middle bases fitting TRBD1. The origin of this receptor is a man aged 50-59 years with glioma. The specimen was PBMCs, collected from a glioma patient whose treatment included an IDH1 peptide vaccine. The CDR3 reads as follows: CASSYDGTGNRPQHF. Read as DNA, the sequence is TGTGCCAGCAGTTACGACGGGACAGGCAATCGGCCCCAGCATTTT.